This T cell receptor beta chain was obtained from a study of Ad26.COV2.S vaccination and SARS-CoV-2 variants. Germline CDR1 is SNHLY and CDR2 is FYNNEI. The V and J ends lost 6 bases and 4 bases, in that order; junction bases with no gene match: 7. The CDR3 runs 15 residues. Treatment noted: some 20 received Ad26.COV2.S at low or high dose, single or two shots; about 5 received placebo; per-sample allocation not given. Vaccine and placebo recipients were sampled on day 63 after the first injection. This clone was observed a single time. Libraries were prepared by immunoSEQ multiplex PCR; TCRdb keeps only in-frame clonotypes and omits some of them. The sample has around 320,000 clones, approximately 86% seen once; the top ten hold around 2%.

The TCR was taken from a person between 18 and 65 years old who received the Ad26.COV2.S COVID-19 vaccine or a placebo. Material: peripheral blood, obtained in a trial of Ad26.COV2.S vaccine versus placebo. This chain links TRBV2 with TRBJ2-7; 12 nucleotides line up with TRBD2. The CDR3, as DNA: TGTGCCAGCAGGTCTCTAGCGGGGGGGCTTTACGAGCAGTACTTC. Its translation: CASRSLAGGLYEQYF.